One TCR beta chain is described in this entry. Per the germline V gene, CDR1 is SNHLY and CDR2 is FYNNEI. The length of the CDR3 is 14 residues. The ends lost 4 bases at V and 3 bases at J; junction bases unmatched: 3. Clones were read by immunoSEQ multiplex PCR, and TCRdb kept only the in-frame ones, dropping some. The table lists about 180,000 clones, approximately 85% of them singletons. The record originates from a study of blood T cell repertoires in COVID-19. Study context: The cDNA or gDNA used as material had been derived from T cells, B-cell-depleted T cells, or PBMCs.

This TCR was sampled from a middle-aged man who had recovered from COVID-19. The chain employs TRBV2 and TRBJ1-5; TRBD1 matches 7 bases. The sequenced material came from PBMCs or T cells enriched from blood (not recorded which). The DNA for the CDR3 is TGTGCCAGCAGTGTGGGACAGAACAATCAGCCCCAGCATTTT. Protein product: CASSVGQNNQPQHF.